The present T cell receptor beta chain was sequenced within a study of HIV-infected patients and healthy controls. CDR3 size: 13 residues. Germline CDR1 SQVTM, CDR2 ANQGSEA. Trimming pared 3 bases from V and 1 base from J, leaving 9 bases between. This clonotype was observed a handful of times. One entry per CDR3 protein results from TCRdb running MiXCR on the 5' RACE reads. The data show 18,000 or so distinct CDR3 sequences, about 17% seen once. J is TRBJ1-2 and V is TRBV29-1; D is unresolved. The sequence was obtained from a human donor in good health. Material for sequencing was CD8+ T cells from blood. The CDR3 nucleotides read TGCAGCGTTGATCTGGGCAGTAACTATGGCTACACCTTC. Translation gives CSVDLGSNYGYTF. Filled out from reference TRBV29-1 and TRBJ1-2, the complete variable domain reads SAVISQKPSRDICQRGTSLTIQCQVDSQVTMMFWYRQQPGQSLTLIATANQGSEATYESGFVIDKFPISRPNLTFSTLTVSNMSPEDSSIYLCSVDLGSNYGYTFGSGTRLTVV.